The present T cell receptor beta chain was sequenced within a study of CD8 T cells in Susac syndrome. Study-wide context: The Susac syndrome patients were therapy-naive, on corticosteroids, or on intravenous immunoglobulin alone at blood draw.

It was with random hexamers that about 0.45 to 1 ug RNA was reverse transcribed. TCRdb redid the calling of the immunoSEQ multiplex PCR reads with MiXCR, one entry per CDR3 protein. The repertoire has about 140,000 distinct CDR3 sequences, approximately 95% of them found once; the top ten carry 0.13% to 0.15%. Study observations and caveats: CD4+ T cell repertoires in Susac syndrome lacked clonal expansion.

As concerns this clonotype: Antigen: not known.

CDR1 and CDR2 (germline): GTSNPN, SVGIG (reference sequence). There are 11 residues in the CDR3. Trimming took off 2 bases at V and 7 bases at J, with 6 bases between the two ends. The chain has TRBV30 and TRBJ2-1, with a tentative D call TRBD2 (6 bases). This sequence originates from a human donor with Susac syndrome. The sample consisted of CD4+ T cells from PBMCs. The CDR3 DNA sequence: TGTGCCTGGAGTCGGGGGAATGAGCAGTTCTTC. This encodes CAWSRGNEQFF.